These 23 T cell receptor beta chains originate from one sample sequenced in a study of PD-L1 blockade in urothelial cancer. Sequencing was performed with immunoSEQ multiplex PCR; in TCRdb, only in-frame clones are kept and a portion is missing. The profile shows about 100,000 clones, approximately 90% of them singletons. Here the sequenced sample was PBMCs, taken around atezolizumab (anti-PD-L1) treatment. The receptor set was obtained from a woman of 80 years or more with urothelial cancer.

V gene TRBV5-1 combines with J gene TRBJ2-7; D is unresolved. The CDR3 contains 12 residues. Germline CDR1 reads SGHRS; CDR2 reads YFSETQ. V was cut by 4 bases and J by 7 bases, with 12 bases left in between. The DNA of the CDR3 is TGCGCCAGCAGCCTCTCCACCGAGGAGCAGTACTTC. Protein sequence: CASSLSTEEQYF. The full variable domain, its missing parts supplied by reference TRBV5-1 and TRBJ2-7, is KAGVTQTPRYLIKTRGQQVTLSCSPISGHRSVSWYQQTPGQGLQFLFEYFSETQRNKGNFPGRFSGRQFSNSRSEMNVSTLELGDSALYLCASSLSTEEQYFGPGTRLTVT.

The V gene is TRBV20-1, the J gene TRBJ2-1; 8 bases match TRBD1. Germline-derived CDR1 and CDR2 are DFQATT and SNEGSKA (reference sequence). This CDR3 spans 11 amino acids. Trimming at V came to 6 bases and at J to 12 bases, leaving 7 bases not matched to a gene. CDR3 sequence: CSAPTGTGQFF. For the CDR3, the DNA is TGCAGTGCCCCTACTGGGACAGGGCAGTTCTTC.

The chain joins TRBV18 to TRBJ2-5; D is perhaps TRBD1 (7 bases). V was cut by 6 bases and J by 4 bases, with 12 bases left in between. This CDR3 is built from 13 residues. Germline values: CDR1 KGHSH, CDR2 LQKENI. CDR3 residues: CASSNRGGETQYF. The CDR3 bases are TGTGCCAGCTCCAACAGGGGAGGAGAGACCCAGTACTTC.

The chain combines TRBV5-1 with TRBJ2-6; 8 bases agree with TRBD1. Trimming removed 1 base from V and 2 bases from J; junction bases left unmatched: 2. Germline-derived CDR1 and CDR2 are SGHRS and YFSETQ. The CDR3 has 16 residues. The CDR3 nucleotides are TGCGCCAGCAGCTTGCAGGGGGCAGCTGGGGCCAACGTCCTGACTTTC. Its protein product is CASSLQGAAGANVLTF.

The V and J genes are TRBV5-1 and TRBJ2-7; weak D call: TRBD1 (6 bases). V was shortened by 0 bases and J by 5 bases, with 12 bases between the two germline ends. The germline gives CDR1 SGHRS, CDR2 YFSETQ. The length of the CDR3 is 14 residues. CDR3 sequence (DNA): TGCGCCAGCAGCTTGGGAACAGGGTTCCACGAGCAGTACTTC. It encodes CASSLGTGFHEQYF.

The gene calls are TRBV28 and TRBJ1-2; D is ambiguous. The CDR3 totals 12 residues. Germline V lookup: CDR1 MDHEN, CDR2 SYDVKM. V gave up 6 bases and J gave up 1 base, with 6 bases separating them. CDR3 sequence (DNA): TGTGCCAGCAGCCCGAGTAACTATGGCTACACCTTC. It codes for CASSPSNYGYTF.

In nucleotides, the CDR3 is TGTGCCAGCAGCCAGGGGAGTGAAAAACTGTTTTTT. Its translation is CASSQGSEKLFF. V is TRBV28 and J is TRBJ1-4, with a tentative D call TRBD1 (6 bases). Germline V gene data show CDR1 as MDHEN and CDR2 as SYDVKM. Trimming pared 6 bases from V and 7 bases from J, leaving 9 bases between. The CDR3 runs to 12 residues.

The J gene is TRBJ2-4, the V gene TRBV27; 11 bases fit TRBD1. Germline V gene data show CDR1 as MNHEY and CDR2 as SMNVEV (reference sequence). V trimming: 2 bases; J trimming: 7 bases; junction bases outside the gene matches: 13. There are 18 residues in the CDR3. CDR3 sequence reads: CASSLAGTGGTSSNIQYF. The CDR3 nucleotides are TGTGCCAGCAGTTTAGCCGGGACAGGGGGAACCTCGTCGAACATTCAGTACTTC.

The chain employs TRBV2 and TRBJ2-3; 7 nucleotides line up with TRBD1. This CDR3 is 13 amino acids long. The junction had 2 bases not matched to a gene; V was cut back by 7 bases and J by 1 base. Germline CDR1 and CDR2: SNHLY and FYNNEI. CDR3 in amino acids: CASIGQGTDTQYF. The CDR3 DNA reads TGTGCCAGCATTGGACAGGGCACAGATACGCAGTATTTT.

To note about this clone: The junction shows a germline mismatch at one end, possibly a read error. The genes are TRBV5-4 and TRBJ2-2, with TRBD2 as a possible D gene (6 bases). CDR1 SGHNT and CDR2 YYREEE come from the germline V gene (reference sequence). The CDR3 loop spans 16 amino acids. The CDR3 nucleotides read TGTGCCAGCAGCTTACCAACGGGGGTGAACACCGGGAAGCTGTTTTTT. Protein product: CASSLPTGVNTGKLFF.

Of note for this clone: Other DNA sequences from this sample encode an identical CDR3 as well. The chain recombines TRBV15 with TRBJ1-1; a weak D match, TRBD1 (5 bases). The CDR3 is 14 amino acids. Germline V lookup: CDR1 LNHNV, CDR2 YYDKDF (reference sequence). Between the trimmed V and J ends, which lost 3 bases and 2 bases, there was a span of 10 bases. CDR3 amino acids: CATSRPDRNTEAFF. The CDR3, as DNA: TGTGCCACCAGCAGGCCCGACAGAAACACTGAAGCTTTCTTT.

The CDR3 DNA reads as TGTGCCAGCACCGGGACTAGCATCAACATTCAGTACTTC. Protein sequence: CASTGTSINIQYF. The rearrangement uses TRBV28 and TRBJ2-4; the match to TRBD2 covers 9 bases. This CDR3 is 13 amino acids long. Germline assignment: CDR1 MDHEN and CDR2 SYDVKM. Germline trimming cut 7 bases from V and 7 bases from J; bases unmatched to any gene: 5.

The gene calls are TRBV25-1 and TRBJ2-5; 13 positions match TRBD2. The CDR3 sequence is 15 residues long. Looked up from germline, CDR1 is MGHDK and CDR2 is SYGVNS. V trimming: 2 bases; J trimming: 5 bases; junction bases outside the gene matches: 2. The CDR3 nucleotides are TGTGCCAGCAGTGAACAGACTAGCGGGAGGGAGACCCAGTACTTC. It specifies CASSEQTSGRETQYF.

This clone was found once. V gene TRBV27 combines with J gene TRBJ1-2; 7 bases agree with TRBD1. CDR1 MNHEY and CDR2 SMNVEV come from the germline V gene (reference sequence). The CDR3 extends over 17 amino acids. Unmatched junction bases numbered 11, after V lost 3 bases and J lost 1 base. The CDR3 protein is CASSLKTGNTYNYGYTF. The DNA for the CDR3 is TGTGCCAGCAGTTTGAAGACAGGGAATACTTATAACTATGGCTACACCTTC.

V usage is TRBV4-2 and J usage is TRBJ2-7; 9 bases line up with TRBD1. The CDR3 consists of 15 residues. After removal of 0 bases from V and 5 bases from J, the junction contained 5 bases not matched to a gene. Germline CDR1 LGHNA, CDR2 YNFKEQ. CDR3 sequence: CASSQEGTGLNEQYF. CDR3 nucleotides: TGTGCCAGCAGCCAAGAAGGGACAGGGCTCAACGAGCAGTACTTC.

The rearrangement uses TRBV6-4 and TRBJ1-5; 7 nucleotides line up with TRBD1. The CDR3 length is 13 residues. The junction had 5 bases not matched to a gene; V was cut back by 10 bases and J by 2 bases. CDR1 MRHNA and CDR2 SNTAGT come from the germline V gene. CDR3: CATGQGGNQPQHF. CDR3 bases: TGTGCCACCGGGCAGGGGGGCAATCAGCCCCAGCATTTT.

The gene calls are TRBV9 and TRBJ2-7; D is ambiguous. This CDR3 is 14 amino acids long. Germline values: CDR1 SGDLS, CDR2 YYNGEE. The V and J ends lost 4 bases and 6 bases respectively, with 17 bases between them. The CDR3 sequence is CASSPQEEFGEQYF. The CDR3 DNA sequence: TGTGCCAGCAGCCCCCAAGAGGAGTTTGGCGAGCAGTACTTC.

This clone appeared a single time. DNA of the CDR3: TGTGCCAGCAGTATGGGACTAGCGGGAGGTTACTCCTACGAGCAGTACTTC. Protein: CASSMGLAGGYSYEQYF. The rearrangement uses TRBV28 and TRBJ2-7; 15 positions match TRBD2. The CDR3 loop spans 17 amino acids. The J segment lost 0 bases and the V segment lost 5 bases, leaving 5 bases of the junction unmatched. Germline CDR1 reads MDHEN; CDR2 reads SYDVKM.

The gene calls are TRBV6-1 and TRBJ2-7; 7 positions agree with TRBD2. Germline trimming cut 6 bases from V and 2 bases from J; bases unmatched to any gene: 10. In germline, CDR1 is MNHNS, CDR2 SASEGT. The CDR3 consists of 15 residues. CDR3 in amino acids: CASSSLAGLTYEQYF. CDR3 in DNA: TGTGCCAGCAGCTCCTTAGCGGGTCTAACCTACGAGCAGTACTTC.

V is TRBV15 and J is TRBJ2-7; 8 nucleotides agree with TRBD1. Germline CDR1 is LNHNV and CDR2 is YYDKDF (reference sequence). This CDR3 is built from 14 residues. Trimming removed 3 bases from V and 5 bases from J; junction bases left unmatched: 6. In DNA, the CDR3 is TGTGCCACCAGCAGGGACAGGGCCGGGGACGAGCAGTACTTC. Protein sequence: CATSRDRAGDEQYF.

The chain joins TRBV5-1 to TRBJ2-1, with D perhaps matching TRBD1 (6 bases). Trimming left V 0 bases short and J 0 bases short, with 7 bases between. This CDR3 region has 15 residues. Germline CDR1 SGHRS, CDR2 YFSETQ. In DNA, the CDR3 is TGCGCCAGCAGCTTGGCAGGGGACTCCTACAATGAGCAGTTCTTC. Protein: CASSLAGDSYNEQFF. The variable domain in full, with the rest retrieved from reference TRBV5-1 and TRBJ2-1, is KAGVTQTPRYLIKTRGQQVTLSCSPISGHRSVSWYQQTPGQGLQFLFEYFSETQRNKGNFPGRFSGRQFSNSRSEMNVSTLELGDSALYLCASSLAGDSYNEQFFGPGTRLTVL.

V is TRBV2 and J is TRBJ2-7; D is possibly TRBD2 (6 bases). CDR1 and CDR2 (germline): SNHLY, FYNNEI. V lost 6 bases, J lost 2 bases, and 17 bases lay in between. This CDR3 has 15 amino acids. The CDR3 DNA is TGTGCCAGCAGCCGCCCTAGGGCGGGGACCTACGAGCAGTACTTC. The encoded protein is CASSRPRAGTYEQYF. The full variable domain, rest sourced from reference TRBV2 and TRBJ2-7, is EPEVTQTPSHQVTQMGQEVILRCVPISNHLYFYWYRQILGQKVEFLVSFYNNEISEKSEIFDDQFSVERPDGSNFTLKIRSTKLEDSAMYFCASSRPRAGTYEQYFGPGTRLTVT.

The J gene is TRBJ1-5, the V gene TRBV5-5, with TRBD1 identical over 9 bases. The ends lost 3 bases at V and 7 bases at J; junction bases unmatched: 8. CDR1 SGHKS and CDR2 YYEKEE come from the germline V gene (reference sequence). The CDR3 is 15 residues long. DNA of the CDR3: TGTGCCAGCAGCTGGCAGGGACAGGGTTGGCAGCCCCAGCATTTT. Amino acid sequence: CASSWQGQGWQPQHF.